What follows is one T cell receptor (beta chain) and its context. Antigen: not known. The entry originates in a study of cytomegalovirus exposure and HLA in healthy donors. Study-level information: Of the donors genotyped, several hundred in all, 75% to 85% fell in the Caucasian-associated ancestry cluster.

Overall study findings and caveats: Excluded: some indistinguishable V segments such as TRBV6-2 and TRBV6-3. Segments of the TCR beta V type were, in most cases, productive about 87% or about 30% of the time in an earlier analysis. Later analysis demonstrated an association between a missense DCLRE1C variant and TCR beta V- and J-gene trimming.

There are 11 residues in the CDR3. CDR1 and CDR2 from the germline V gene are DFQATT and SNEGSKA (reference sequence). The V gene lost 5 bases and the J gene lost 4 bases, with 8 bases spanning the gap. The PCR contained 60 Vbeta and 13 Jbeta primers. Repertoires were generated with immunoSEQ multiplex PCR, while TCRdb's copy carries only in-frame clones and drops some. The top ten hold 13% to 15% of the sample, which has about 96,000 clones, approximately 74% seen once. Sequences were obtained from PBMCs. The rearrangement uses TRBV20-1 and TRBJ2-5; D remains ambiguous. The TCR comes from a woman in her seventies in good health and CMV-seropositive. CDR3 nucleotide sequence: TGCAGTGCTGTAGTCCCAGAGACCCAGTACTTC. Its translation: CSAVVPETQYF.